The sequence of this TCR beta chain was determined in a study of cytotoxic CD8 clonotypes in ibrutinib-treated CLL. Study-wide findings and caveats: T-cell clonality at baseline went above that of age-matched healthy donors and rose and fell with circulating CD8+ T-cell counts. A rise in clonality was seen at ibrutinib response, and a fall back toward baseline was seen at progression.

The table came from immunoSEQ multiplex PCR; TCRdb's copy has only in-frame clones and leaves some out. The sample lists about 60,000 clones, approximately 52% occurring once. This CDR3 contains 15 residues. Looked up from germline, CDR1 is MNHEY and CDR2 is SVGAGI. V shed 6 bases, J shed 2 bases, and the junction held 9 bases outside the gene matches. Concerning this clone: Its cognate antigen is unknown.

This receptor was identified in a human donor with chronic lymphocytic leukemia. Material: PBMCs, obtained after 24 months of ibrutinib treatment. This chain uses TRBV6-5 with TRBJ1-1, with TRBD1 identical over 7 bases. Written as DNA, the CDR3 is TGTGCCAGCAGGAAAATAAACAGGGGAAACACTGAAGCTTTCTTT. The encoded protein is CASRKINRGNTEAFF.